This T cell receptor (beta chain) appears in the sequencing data of a study of blood T cells in healthy people across ages. Alongside a J-beta primer mix, a sample-barcoded 5' primer served in a second PCR lasting roughly 6 to 11 cycles. TCRdb itself ran the 5' RACE reads through MiXCR, one entry per CDR3 protein. Of roughly 1.7 million distinct CDR3 sequences in the sample, about 31% are singletons; the top ten hold roughly 10%. Between the trimmed V and J ends, which lost 1 base and 10 bases, there was a span of 14 bases. Germline values: CDR1 SGHAT, CDR2 FQNNGV. The CDR3 length is 14 residues. This clonotype was observed a handful of times.

V is TRBV11-2 and J is TRBJ2-1, with no clear D. The sequenced material came from blood. This receptor was identified in a woman under 40 in good health. The CDR3 loop reads CASSLGPEKYEQFF. The CDR3 DNA is TGTGCCAGCAGCTTAGGCCCCGAGAAATACGAGCAGTTCTTC. Full variable domain (missing parts from reference TRBV11-2 and TRBJ2-1): EAGVAQSPRYKIIEKRQSVAFWCNPISGHATLYWYQQILGQGPKLLIQFQNNGVVDDSQLPKDRFSAERLKGVDSTLKIQPAKLEDSAVYLCASSLGPEKYEQFFGPGTRLTVL.